This section outlines one T cell receptor beta chain sequence together with its context. This clonotype was picked up a small number of times. Its antigen is not yet known. Base qualities are not provided; no much larger clone lies one nucleotide away. The CDR3 sequence holds 15 residues, the cysteine and phenylalanine included. Here the CDR3 DNA is all that survives: 45 bases in frame from base 1. V drops 5 bases and J drops 0 bases, leaving 8 bases in between. The germline V gene encodes CDR1 SGHTA and CDR2 FQGNSA. This sample's treatment or condition label indicates: live attenuated yellow fever vaccine strain. PBMCs were isolated from peripheral blood using a standard Ficoll-Paque protocol. Dynabeads CD4 and CD8 positive selection kits were used to isolate the CD4 and CD8 T-cell fractions. RNA was extracted with TriZol from bulk PBMCs, CD4 and CD8 fractions, and dextramer-positive and dextramer-negative fractions.

These reads were obtained on an Illumina NovaSeq 6000. TCR cDNA was made using 5'RACE template switching, a step that added a universal primer site and unique molecular identifiers. cDNA synthesis was primed from both the TCR alpha and TCR beta constant segments. Two PCR steps were used to amplify libraries, with sample barcodes and sequencing adapters being added in the second step. Sequencing of libraries was done on Illumina HiSeq 2500 (2x100 bp) or NovaSeq (2x150 bp). In the source study's methods: Reads were demultiplexed and collapsed into UMI consensus sequences with MIGEC, and V(D)J alignment was performed with MiXCR. Vaccine-responding clonotypes were identified with edgeR using replicate PBMC samples, with FDR below 0.01 and a log2 fold change above 5 up to day 15 being required. CD4 or CD8 identity was assigned to each bulk clonotype according to whether the clonotype was present at higher abundance in the sequenced CD4 repertoire or the sequenced CD8 repertoire. TCRdb took the public reads, trimmed them with fastp at Q25, ran MiXCR for clone calling and kept in-frame beta chains. Rows merge per CDR3 protein into single entries with the most common DNA and genes. In this record, the V and J calls reflect TCRdb's handling and not the investigators' own analysis. The sample includes 250,000 to 300,000 distinct CDR3 sequences, with around 10% observed a single time. The ten largest clones add up to about 3.7% of the sample.

This sample stems from a study of T cells after yellow fever vaccination (dated by TCRdb to between 2019 and 2020). Background on the whole study: Libraries from fractions with low cell numbers were prepared with the SMART-Seq v4 Ultra Low Input RNA kit. Bulk TCR alpha and beta repertoires were sequenced longitudinally to track T-cell clones before and after primary and booster YFV17D yellow fever vaccination. Two healthy male donors, one aged 18 to 30 and one aged 30 to 40 years, made up the cohort. Blood was collected at multiple timepoints before and after primary and secondary immunization, and bulk PBMC replicates and cell subsets were isolated. The paper as a whole reports these results and caveats: FACS-sorted repertoires could contain abundant contaminating clonotypes from the bulk population, so computational filtering was required. After the booster, most of the clones that had expanded following primary vaccination were detected again (approximately 95% of CD4 and around 90% of CD8), which suggests that memory was broadly maintained. A small fraction of clonotypes showed up in both the CD4 and CD8 compartments, probably as a result of convergent recombination. The secondary T-cell response was weaker than the primary response but faster, peaking on day 5 instead of day 15. The study included only a couple of donors, which limits how far the findings can be generalized.

This sequence originates from a man aged 18 to 35 who received the YFV17D yellow fever vaccine. The source was CD4+ T cells sorted from PBMCs, collected 5 days after the yellow fever booster vaccination. This receptor chain uses TRBV7-2 and TRBJ2-6, with no confident D gene call. The CDR3 reads CASSLFNSGANVLTF. The DNA sequence is given as TGTGCCAGCAGCCTGTTCAACTCTGGGGCCAACGTCCTGACTTTC.